This T cell receptor beta chain was retrieved from a study of graft-versus-host responses after intestinal transplantation. A note on this clone: Its target is unknown.

Germline lookup yields CDR1 LNHDA and CDR2 SQIVND (reference sequence). Trimming at V came to 3 bases and at J to 6 bases, leaving 12 bases not matched to a gene. This CDR3 has 17 amino acids. TCRdb's table, derived via immunoSEQ multiplex PCR, lists solely in-frame clones and lacks some. The data hold 130,000 or so clones, with more than 80% observed a single time. The chain has TRBV19 and TRBJ1-5; TRBD1 matches at 9 bases. This receptor was taken from a human donor who received an intestinal transplant. The sequenced sample was unstimulated CD4+ T cells sorted from spleen or lymph node cells, obtained before intestinal transplant. The CDR3 DNA follows: TGTGCCAGTAGTATTCGGCCGTCGGGACAGGGTGGTCAGCCCCAGCATTTT. Translation gives CASSIRPSGQGGQPQHF.